This TCR beta chain was recorded in a study of type 1 and type 2 diabetes patients. PCR was run on genomic DNA. Amplification of the beta chain CDR3 used 30 forward and 13 reverse multiplex primers. From the multiplex PCR reads, TCRdb called clonotypes with MiXCR, one entry per CDR3 protein. This table holds 280,000 or so distinct CDR3 sequences, over 45% found once. As for this clonotype: This is likely a read error, given that the CDR3 carries no conserved phenylalanine or tryptophan at its end.

Trimming stripped 6 bases from V and 8 bases from J, with 8 bases between. Per the germline V gene, CDR1 is SGHDN and CDR2 is FVKESK. The CDR3 covers 12 residues. The receptor's source is a man aged 18-30 years with type 2 diabetes. The rearrangement links TRBV14 to TRBJ1-6; possible D gene TRBD1, 5 bases. Material: peripheral blood mononuclear cells (PBMCs). CDR3 protein: CASRVTDSPLHL. DNA of the CDR3: TGTGCCAGCAGAGTGACAGATTCACCCCTCCACTTG.